Shown below are 13 T cell receptor beta chains from a single sample sequenced in a study of blood T cell repertoires in COVID-19. TCRdb keeps only in-frame clones here, not all; method: immunoSEQ multiplex PCR. The data show 150,000 to 200,000 clones, almost 85% seen once. Sequencing was performed on peripheral blood. The receptors here all came from a woman at least 80 years old with acute or convalescent COVID-19.

This clone was counted once. The DNA of the CDR3 is TGTGCCACCAGTGACCCGGGACTAGAGGGAAACAATGAGCAGTTCTTC. Its protein product is CATSDPGLEGNNEQFF. This chain joins TRBV24-1 and TRBJ2-1; TRBD2 agrees at 8 bases. CDR1 and CDR2 (germline): KGHDR, SFDVKD. V was clipped by 4 bases and J by 5 bases; unmatched bases: 9. CDR3 length: 16 residues.

This clone occurred a few times. V usage is TRBV21-1 and J usage is TRBJ1-3. TRBV21-1 corresponds to a pseudogene. The CDR3 length is 17 residues. CDR3 nucleotide sequence: TGTGCCAGCAGCAAATCATCTGCAGGAGAGGGAGGAAACACCATATATTTT. It codes for CASSKSSAGEGGNTIYF.

J is TRBJ1-2 and V is TRBV11-2, with no clear D. This CDR3 is 15 amino acids long. From germline, CDR1 is SGHAT and CDR2 FQNNGV. Trimming left V 5 bases short and J 2 bases short, with 15 bases between. The CDR3 loop is CASSPKRVANYGYTF. In DNA form, the CDR3 reads TGTGCCAGCAGCCCGAAGAGGGTGGCGAACTATGGCTACACCTTC.

The chain uses TRBV12-3 or TRBV12-4 and TRBJ1-1; 7 bases are shared with TRBD1. The V gene end was trimmed by 6 bases and the J gene end by 6 bases; junction bases not matched to a gene: 4. This CDR3 has 12 residues. The CDR3 DNA follows: TGTGCCAGCAGCACAACAGGGGCTGAAGCTTTCTTT. It is translated as CASSTTGAEAFF.

In its sample, this clone was seen once. The chain has TRBV5-4 and TRBJ2-7; 7 bases line up with TRBD2. J lost 7 bases, V lost 2 bases, and 9 bases had no gene match. The CDR3 runs 14 residues. CDR1 and CDR2 from the germline V gene are SGHNT and YYREEE (reference sequence). This CDR3 is CASSFRGSKNEQYF. The CDR3 nucleotides are TGTGCCAGCAGCTTTCGCGGGAGTAAAAATGAGCAGTACTTC.

The chain couples TRBV12-5 to TRBJ2-1; 10 bases agree with TRBD1. The CDR3 length is 15 residues. Germline V CDR1 and CDR2: LGHNT, FRNRAP. V shed 6 bases, J shed 3 bases, and the junction held 5 bases outside the gene matches. The CDR3 bases are TGTGCTAGTGGCCCGCGGGACAGGGGCTACAATGAGCAGTTCTTC. Its translation: CASGPRDRGYNEQFF.

The chain links TRBV5-1 to TRBJ1-1; 10 bases agree with TRBD1. V dropped 5 bases and J dropped 4; count of bases not matched to a gene: 5. Germline CDR1 reads SGHRS; CDR2 reads YFSETQ. This CDR3 contains 14 residues. The CDR3 DNA follows: TGCGCCAGCAGTTCCGACAGGGGGCGCACTGAAGCTTTCTTT. It is translated as CASSSDRGRTEAFF.

The chain joins TRBV19 to TRBJ2-2, with D maybe TRBD1 (5 bases). The V gene lost 4 bases and the J gene lost 4 bases, with 10 bases spanning the gap. This CDR3 spans 14 amino acids. The germline gives CDR1 LNHDA, CDR2 SQIVND (reference sequence). CDR3 protein: CASSTRQSTGELFF. The DNA of the CDR3 is TGTGCCAGTAGTACGAGACAGAGCACCGGGGAGCTGTTTTTT.

The rearrangement links TRBV19 to TRBJ1-5; 8 bases line up with TRBD1. Trimming removed 2 bases from V and 10 bases from J; junction bases left unmatched: 7. This CDR3 is 14 amino acids long. Germline V CDR1 and CDR2: LNHDA, SQIVND (reference sequence). In DNA, the CDR3 is TGTGCCAGTAGTATACAGGGGGCGGCGGCTCCCCAGCATTTT. Protein product: CASSIQGAAAPQHF.

The V call is TRBV4-1, the J call TRBJ1-1; 7 nucleotides match TRBD1. The germline V gene encodes CDR1 MGHRA and CDR2 YSYEKL. V lost 4 bases to trimming and J lost 3 bases; unmatched junction nucleotides: 11. CDR3 length equals 16 residues. Here the CDR3 reads CASSRDTDRRYTEAFF. The DNA of the CDR3 is TGCGCCAGCAGCCGAGATACGGACAGGCGCTACACTGAAGCTTTCTTT.

The genes are TRBV10-3 and TRBJ2-4; 14 nucleotides align to TRBD2. Losses at the gene ends were 2 bases for V and 1 base for J; bases not matched to a gene: 7. Germline loops: CDR1 ENHRY, CDR2 SYGVKD. The CDR3 is made up of 19 amino acids. This CDR3 is CAISEVGLAGGGAKNIQYF. The CDR3 DNA reads TGTGCCATCAGTGAGGTAGGACTAGCGGGAGGCGGGGCCAAAAACATTCAGTACTTC.

This chain uses TRBV5-1 with TRBJ1-4, with D unclear. V was trimmed by 1 base and J by 8 bases, leaving 6 bases between them. The CDR3 has 12 amino acids. Germline lookup yields CDR1 SGHRS and CDR2 YFSETQ. CDR3 loop: CASSLNREKLFF. The CDR3 DNA is TGCGCCAGCAGCTTGAACAGAGAAAAACTGTTTTTT.

The rearrangement uses TRBV5-1 and TRBJ2-3, with 15 bases lining up with TRBD2. The CDR3 runs 15 residues. The J segment lost 5 bases and the V segment lost 5 bases, leaving 3 bases of the junction unmatched. Germline V gene data show CDR1 as SGHRS and CDR2 as YFSETQ. The CDR3 spells CASRPGLAGGDTQYF. Written as DNA, the CDR3 is TGCGCCAGCAGGCCGGGACTAGCGGGAGGAGATACGCAGTATTTT.